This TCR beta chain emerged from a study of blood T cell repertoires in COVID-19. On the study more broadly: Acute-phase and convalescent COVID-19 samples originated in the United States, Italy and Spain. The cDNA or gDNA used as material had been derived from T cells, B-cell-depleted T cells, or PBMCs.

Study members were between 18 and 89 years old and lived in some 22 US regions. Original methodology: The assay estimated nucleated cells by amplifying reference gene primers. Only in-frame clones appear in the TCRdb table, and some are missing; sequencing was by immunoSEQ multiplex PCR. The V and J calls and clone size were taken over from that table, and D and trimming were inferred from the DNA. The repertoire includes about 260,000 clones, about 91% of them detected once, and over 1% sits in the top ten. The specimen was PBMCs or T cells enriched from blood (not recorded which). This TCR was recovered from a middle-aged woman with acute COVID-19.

CDR3 in DNA: TGTGCCAGCAGCTTCCGGGACAGGGGAGATACGCAGTATTTT. Amino acid sequence: CASSFRDRGDTQYF. This chain links TRBV7-9 with TRBJ2-3; 10 bases match TRBD1. The CDR3 spans 14 residues. J lost 5 bases, V lost 3 bases, and 2 bases had no gene match. Per the germline V gene, CDR1 is SEHNR and CDR2 is FQNEAQ (reference sequence).